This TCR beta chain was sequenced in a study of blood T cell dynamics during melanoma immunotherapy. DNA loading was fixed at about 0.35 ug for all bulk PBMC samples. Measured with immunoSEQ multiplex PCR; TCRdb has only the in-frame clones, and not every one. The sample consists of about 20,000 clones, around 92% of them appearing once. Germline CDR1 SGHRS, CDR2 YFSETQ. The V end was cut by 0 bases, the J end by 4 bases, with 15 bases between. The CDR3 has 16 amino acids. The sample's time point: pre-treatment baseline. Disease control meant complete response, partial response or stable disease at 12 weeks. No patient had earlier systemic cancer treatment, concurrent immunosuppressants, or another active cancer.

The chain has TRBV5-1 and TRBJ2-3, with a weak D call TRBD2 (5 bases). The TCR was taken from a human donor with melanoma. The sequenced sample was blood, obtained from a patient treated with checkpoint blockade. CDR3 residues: CASSLEGHSRADTQYF. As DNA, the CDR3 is TGCGCCAGCAGCTTGGAGGGCCACTCGCGGGCAGATACGCAGTATTTT.